This entry lists 31 T cell receptor beta chains sequenced from one sample in a study of CD8 T cells in ankylosing spondylitis. MiXCR, applied by TCRdb to the 5' RACE reads, yields one record per CDR3 protein. The sample holds 150,000 to 200,000 distinct CDR3 sequences, about 18% seen once. The specimen was blood, either unsorted or a sorted T cell fraction (not recorded which). Receptors originate from a male donor with ankylosing spondylitis or in good health (not recorded which).

Many counts were recorded for this clonotype. The V call is TRBV5-1, the J call TRBJ1-1; D call uncertain. The CDR3 is 13 amino acids. Trimming shortened V by 0 bases and J by 4 bases, and 7 bases separated the two germline ends. The V gene's germline CDR1 is SGHRS and CDR2 YFSETQ. As DNA, the CDR3 is TGCGCCAGCAGCTTGGTCGGTACCACTGAAGCTTTCTTT. Translated, it gives CASSLVGTTEAFF.

This clonotype was recorded a few times. This sequence joins TRBV20-1 and TRBJ2-5, with 7 positions matching TRBD2. V dropped 4 bases and J dropped 4; count of bases not matched to a gene: 9. This CDR3 contains 14 residues. From germline, CDR1 is DFQATT and CDR2 SNEGSKA (reference sequence). The DNA for the CDR3 is TGCAGTGCTATAGGGGTCGGGGAGGGAGAGACCCAGTACTTC. Protein sequence: CSAIGVGEGETQYF.

This clonotype was counted between two and nine times. The chain couples TRBV5-5 to TRBJ1-4; D gene uncertain. Trimming stripped 0 bases from V and 4 bases from J, with 10 bases between. The CDR3 spans 15 residues. Germline CDR1 reads SGHKS; CDR2 reads YYEKEE (reference sequence). This CDR3 is CASSLVIGYNEKLFF. The CDR3 DNA sequence: TGTGCCAGCAGCTTGGTAATCGGCTATAATGAAAAACTGTTTTTT.

This clonotype was counted between two and nine times. The chain couples TRBV20-1 to TRBJ1-4; D is unclear. The CDR3 spans 10 residues. Looked up from germline, CDR1 is DFQATT and CDR2 is SNEGSKA (reference sequence). V lost 7 bases to trimming and J lost 8 bases, with 8 bases between them. The CDR3 reads CSVLVEKLFF. The CDR3, as DNA: TGCAGTGTTCTAGTGGAAAAACTGTTTTTT.

A word on this clonotype: With a much larger clone just one base away, this may be a read error. The chain uses TRBV4-1 and TRBJ2-7; 7 bases align to TRBD2. V lost 8 bases and J lost 3; bases outside the gene matches: 4. Germline V gene data show CDR1 as MGHRA and CDR2 as YSYEKL. The CDR3 contains 12 residues. The CDR3 spells CASGASGYEQYF. The DNA for the CDR3 is TGCGCCAGCGGCGCTAGCGGCTACGAGCAGTACTTC.

This sequence joins TRBV19 and TRBJ1-1, with 9 bases identical to TRBD1. This CDR3 is built from 16 residues. CDR1 and CDR2 (germline): LNHDA, SQIVND (reference sequence). V lost 9 bases and J lost 0; bases outside the gene matches: 11. This chain's CDR3 is CASHSRTGEVNTEAFF. In nucleotides, the CDR3 is TGTGCCAGCCACAGCCGGACAGGGGAGGTGAACACTGAAGCTTTCTTT.

This clonotype was counted a few times. The V and J genes are TRBV18 and TRBJ1-1; tentative D call: TRBD1 (5 bases). Germline V gene data show CDR1 as KGHSH and CDR2 as LQKENI. The CDR3 covers 15 residues. Trimming pared 6 bases from V and 1 base from J, leaving 15 bases between. CDR3 in DNA: TGTGCCAGCTCCCCGGGGGAGAGACAGAACACTGAAGCTTTCTTT. As protein: CASSPGERQNTEAFF.

With respect to this clonotype: This sequence may be a read error, since a much larger clone differs from it by one base. The V gene is TRBV7-2, the J gene TRBJ1-4; D is unresolved. Trimming removed 5 bases at V and 8 bases at J, with 12 bases between. CDR1 and CDR2 (germline): SGHTA, FQGNSA. The CDR3 has 13 amino acids. CDR3 sequence (DNA): TGTGCCAGCAGCCTTCATGATGGCGAAAAACTGTTTTTT. It encodes CASSLHDGEKLFF.

This clonotype was seen many times. The V and J genes are TRBV20-1 and TRBJ1-6, with TRBD1 as a possible D gene (6 bases). The length of the CDR3 is 14 residues. Germline V gene data show CDR1 as DFQATT and CDR2 as SNEGSKA (reference sequence). V gave up 4 bases and J gave up 9 bases, with 16 bases separating them. CDR3 region: CSATVGGHGSPLHF. The CDR3 region has the DNA TGCAGTGCTACTGTTGGGGGGCATGGTTCACCCCTCCACTTT.

This clonotype came up many times. V gene TRBV2 combines with J gene TRBJ2-4; D gene ambiguous. Per the germline V gene, CDR1 is SNHLY and CDR2 is FYNNEI. The CDR3 sequence is 16 residues long. V lost 2 bases to trimming and J lost 2 bases, with 13 bases between them. The chain's CDR3 is CASSEMVMGSKNIQYF. The DNA of the CDR3 is TGTGCCAGCAGTGAAATGGTAATGGGTTCCAAAAACATTCAGTACTTC.

The chain carries TRBV21-1 and TRBJ2-7; no check of the table's D call, TRBD1, against the DNA was made. TRBV21-1 is a pseudogene segment. The CDR3 length is 15 residues. The CDR3 bases are TGTGCCAGCAGGGGCGGGGTCCCTTCACCTTACGAGCAGTACTTC. Amino acid sequence: CASRGGVPSPYEQYF.

V and J are TRBV20-1 and TRBJ2-7; 8 nucleotides agree with TRBD1. The trim removed 3 bases at V and 1 base at J, leaving 8 bases unmatched. Germline V gene data show CDR1 as DFQATT and CDR2 as SNEGSKA (reference sequence). CDR3 length: 15 amino acids. Here the CDR3 reads CSASVGQVLSYEQYF. The CDR3, as DNA: TGCAGTGCTAGTGTGGGACAGGTCTTGTCCTACGAGCAGTACTTC.

The genes are TRBV12-3 or TRBV12-4 and TRBJ2-3, with D possibly matching TRBD2 (6 bases). V lost 3 bases, J lost 4 bases, and 14 bases lay in between. This CDR3 contains 15 residues. In DNA form, the CDR3 reads TGTGCCAGCAGTTTCCGTGGGAGGTCCCCAGATACGCAGTATTTT. Translation gives CASSFRGRSPDTQYF.

The chain uses TRBV27 and TRBJ1-2, with TRBD1 identical over 7 bases. The CDR3 runs to 17 residues. From germline, CDR1 is MNHEY and CDR2 SMNVEV (reference sequence). J was trimmed by 4 bases and V by 8 bases; bases with no gene match: 19. The CDR3: CASGSGQWRLEGYGYTF. CDR3 coding DNA: TGTGCCAGCGGCTCGGGACAGTGGAGATTGGAGGGCTATGGCTACACCTTC.

This clonotype was detected many times. V usage is TRBV6-6 and J usage is TRBJ2-7, with D perhaps matching TRBD1 (5 bases). The V and J ends lost 6 bases and 4 bases respectively, with 13 bases between them. The CDR3 loop spans 13 amino acids. Germline lookup yields CDR1 MNHNY and CDR2 SVGAGI (reference sequence). CDR3 sequence: CASSLQKGYEQYF. The CDR3 DNA is TGTGCCAGCAGCTTACAGAAGGGGTACGAGCAGTACTTC.

This clonotype was picked up a small number of times. V usage is TRBV29-1 and J usage is TRBJ1-1; D remains unclear. The V end lost 4 bases, the J end lost 1 base, and 7 bases lay between the germline ends. Germline CDR1 reads SQVTM; CDR2 reads ANQGSEA. This CDR3 contains 12 residues. The DNA of the CDR3 is TGCAGCGTTGTGGGTACGAACACTGAAGCTTTCTTT. Its translation is CSVVGTNTEAFF. The full variable domain, with the rest looked up from reference TRBV29-1 and TRBJ1-1, is SAVISQKPSRDICQRGTSLTIQCQVDSQVTMMFWYRQQPGQSLTLIATANQGSEATYESGFVIDKFPISRPNLTFSTLTVSNMSPEDSSIYLCSVVGTNTEAFFGQGTRLTVV.

This clonotype was counted only a few times. The rearrangement uses TRBV20-1 and TRBJ2-7; D gene ambiguous. The V gene lost 0 bases and the J gene lost 3 bases, with 6 bases spanning the gap. The CDR3 has 12 residues. Germline V lookup: CDR1 DFQATT, CDR2 SNEGSKA (reference sequence). The CDR3 DNA follows: TGCAGTGCTAGAGATCTCAGCTACGAGCAGTACTTC. This sequence encodes CSARDLSYEQYF.

This clonotype was counted a few times. V and J are TRBV12-3 or TRBV12-4 and TRBJ1-1; D gene uncertain. V lost 5 bases, J lost 4 bases, and 8 bases lay in between. The CDR3 is made up of 12 amino acids. The CDR3 bases are TGTGCCAGCAGTCCATCCGGCACTGAAGCTTTCTTT. As protein: CASSPSGTEAFF.

In its sample, this clonotype was seen a few times. The chain joins TRBV28 to TRBJ2-5, with D perhaps matching TRBD2 (5 bases). V shed 8 bases and J shed 2 bases, with 12 bases lying between them. Germline V lookup: CDR1 MDHEN, CDR2 SYDVKM. The CDR3 contains 13 residues. For the CDR3, the DNA is TGTGCCAGCCTGGAGGCAGGTCAAGAGACCCAGTACTTC. Protein product: CASLEAGQETQYF.

This clonotype was seen more than once but under ten times. The chain carries TRBV6-5 and TRBJ1-2; D gene uncertain. There are 12 residues in the CDR3. The V end was cut by 7 bases, the J end by 8 bases, with 14 bases between. The germline gives CDR1 MNHEY, CDR2 SVGAGI. The CDR3 DNA follows: TGTGCCAGCACCGACGGATCTGAAGGCTACACCTTC. It translates to CASTDGSEGYTF.

This clonotype was observed at least ten times. This chain connects TRBV10-3 to TRBJ1-2; weak D call: TRBD1 (5 bases). V lost 7 bases to trimming and J lost 8 bases, with 14 bases between them. The CDR3 has 12 amino acids. Germline V gives CDR1 ENHRY, CDR2 SYGVKD. The CDR3 DNA reads as TGTGCCATCACCTCTGGGGGTAAAGGCTACACCTTC. Its translation: CAITSGGKGYTF.

CDR3 in DNA: TGCAGTGCTTCGCCCGGTCCCCCCGACGAGCAGTACTTC. Protein sequence: CSASPGPPDEQYF. The chain uses TRBV20-1 and TRBJ2-7, with D hard to call. The CDR3 loop spans 13 amino acids. V lost 5 bases to trimming and J lost 5 bases, with 16 bases between them. From germline, CDR1 is DFQATT and CDR2 SNEGSKA (reference sequence).

The gene calls are TRBV5-1 and TRBJ2-1, with D possibly being TRBD2 (6 bases). The CDR3 is 14 residues long. The germline V and J ends were trimmed by 0 bases and 5 bases, with 9 bases remaining between them. The germline gives CDR1 SGHRS, CDR2 YFSETQ. The CDR3 is CASSLGLVHNEQFF. As DNA, the CDR3 is TGCGCCAGCAGCTTGGGACTAGTCCACAATGAGCAGTTCTTC.

In this sample, this clonotype turned up a few times. The chain joins TRBV28 to TRBJ2-6; the match to TRBD1 covers 7 bases. The CDR3 sequence is 18 residues long. CDR1 is MDHEN and CDR2 is SYDVKM in the germline V gene. V dropped 5 bases and J dropped 2; count of bases not matched to a gene: 12. The CDR3 bases are TGTGCCAGCAGTACCGTCCGGGACAGTACTGCTGGGGCCAACGTCCTGACTTTC. It specifies CASSTVRDSTAGANVLTF. Supplemented by reference TRBV28 and TRBJ2-6, the full variable domain reads DVKVTQSSRYLVKRTGEKVFLECVQDMDHENMFWYRQDPGLGLRLIYFSYDVKMKEKGDIPEGYSVSREKKERFSLILESASTNQTSMYLCASSTVRDSTAGANVLTFGAGSRLTVL.

CDR3 DNA sequence: TGTGCCAGCAGCTCCAACCCCAAGACAGGTTTATATGGCTACACCTTC. Translation gives CASSSNPKTGLYGYTF. J is TRBJ1-2 and V is TRBV13; D possibly corresponds to TRBD1 (6 bases). CDR1 is PRHDT, CDR2 FYEKMQ, per germline (reference sequence). The germline V and J ends were trimmed by 4 bases and 5 bases, with 20 bases remaining between them. The CDR3 contains 16 residues.

This clonotype was counted only a few times. DNA of the CDR3: TGCAGCGTTGAGCTCCTCGGAAACACCATATATTTT. Amino acid sequence: CSVELLGNTIYF. The chain uses TRBV29-1 and TRBJ1-3; D call uncertain. The V end was cut by 3 bases, the J end by 4 bases, with 7 bases between. The germline V gene encodes CDR1 SQVTM and CDR2 ANQGSEA. This CDR3 is built from 12 residues. Using reference TRBV29-1 and TRBJ1-3 for the parts outside the CDR3, the full variable domain is SAVISQKPSRDICQRGTSLTIQCQVDSQVTMMFWYRQQPGQSLTLIATANQGSEATYESGFVIDKFPISRPNLTFSTLTVSNMSPEDSSIYLCSVELLGNTIYFGEGSWLTVV.

This chain uses TRBV25-1 with TRBJ2-7, with TRBD2 as a possible D gene (5 bases). The CDR3 is 15 amino acids. V was trimmed by 3 bases and J by 6 bases, leaving 18 bases between them. CDR1 is MGHDK and CDR2 is SYGVNS in the germline V gene. The CDR3 coding sequence is TGTGCCAGCAGTGACTTCCCGGGATTAAGTTCCGAGCAGTACTTC. This sequence encodes CASSDFPGLSSEQYF.

The rearrangement uses TRBV27 and TRBJ2-1; 9 nucleotides align to TRBD1. The junction had 9 bases not matched to a gene; V was cut back by 9 bases and J by 3 bases. The CDR3 has 15 amino acids. Germline loops: CDR1 MNHEY, CDR2 SMNVEV (reference sequence). In DNA form, the CDR3 reads TGTGCCAGTGTACAGGGGGCGGGCCTCTACAATGAGCAGTTCTTC. Its translation is CASVQGAGLYNEQFF.

This chain joins TRBV7-9 and TRBJ2-1; 7 nucleotides agree with TRBD1. This CDR3 has 17 amino acids. Per germline, CDR1 SEHNR and CDR2 FQNEAQ (reference sequence). V lost 2 bases, J lost 5 bases, and 12 bases stayed unmatched. The CDR3 DNA sequence: TGTGCCAGCAGCTTACCGAACAGGGGACAACTCCACAATGAGCAGTTCTTC. Amino acids: CASSLPNRGQLHNEQFF.

This clonotype occurred a few times. The rearrangement joins TRBV3-1 to TRBJ2-1; no definite D call. This CDR3 has 18 residues. V was clipped by 6 bases and J by 7 bases, with 28 bases between them. Germline values: CDR1 LGHDT, CDR2 YNNKEL (reference sequence). The chain's CDR3 is CASRSRNSPPETQNEQFF. CDR3 DNA sequence: TGTGCCAGCAGGTCCCGCAACTCCCCGCCGGAGACTCAGAATGAGCAGTTCTTC.

This clonotype has a count of ten or more. The V gene is TRBV15, the J gene TRBJ2-6; D remains unclear. The CDR3 totals 16 residues. Germline-derived CDR1 and CDR2 are LNHNV and YYDKDF (reference sequence). V was trimmed by 0 bases and J by 4 bases, leaving 10 bases between them. CDR3 loop: CATSRDVGIGANVLTF. The CDR3 bases are TGTGCCACCAGCAGAGATGTGGGGATCGGGGCCAACGTCCTGACTTTC. The variable domain in full, with the rest retrieved from reference TRBV15 and TRBJ2-6, is DAMVIQNPRYQVTQFGKPVTLSCSQTLNHNVMYWYQQKSSQAPKLLFHYYDKDFNNEADTPDNFQSRRPNTSFCFLDIRSPGLGDTAMYLCATSRDVGIGANVLTFGAGSRLTVL.